The rows below give T cell receptor beta chains drawn from one sample of a study of vaccination effects on CD4 cells after COVID-19. The repertoire was sequenced with immunoSEQ multiplex PCR; TCRdb's copy has only in-frame clones and lacks some. Altogether nearly 45,000 clones are present, more than 65% being singletons, with the ten largest covering 9.5% to 10%. For these receptors, no antigen is known. The sequences come from CD4+ T cells from PBMCs cultured without peptide, collected after COVID-19 vaccination. Receptors originate from a human donor who received a COVID-19 vaccine. Both conserved end residues are part of each CDR3. The D gene is left open where the match is weak. Size values are once, few and many counts, or a class for expanded clones, and some rows have none.

CDR3aa,CDR3nt,j_gene,v_gene,abundance,d_gene
CTSSHNTGPFSGNTIYF,TGCACCAGCAGCCATAACACCGGCCCTTTCTCTGGAAACACCATATATTTT,TRBJ1-3,TRBV1,NA,NA
CASSFEEGSEAFF,TGTGCCAGCAGTTTCGAGGAGGGGAGTGAAGCTTTCTTT,TRBJ1-1,TRBV6-4,NA,NA
CASRAPIIQTQPQHF,TGTGCCAGCAGAGCCCCTATTATCCAGACCCAGCCCCAGCATTTT,TRBJ1-5,TRBV6-5,NA,NA
CASSLVRLAGYNEQFF,TGTGCCAGCAGCTTAGTACGACTAGCGGGTTACAATGAGCAGTTCTTC,TRBJ2-1,TRBV7-9,NA,TRBD2
CASTGRENTGELFF,TGTGCCAGCACTGGGCGGGAGAACACCGGGGAGCTGTTTTTT,TRBJ2-2,TRBV2,few,NA
CASSGLAASSYNEQFF,TGTGCCAGCAGCGGTCTGGCGGCTAGCTCCTACAATGAGCAGTTCTTC,TRBJ2-1,TRBV11-2,NA,NA
CASSQVGESSYEQYF,TGTGCCAGCAGCCAAGTGGGCGAAAGCTCCTACGAGCAGTACTTC,TRBJ2-7,TRBV14,NA,NA
CASSAGGSNRRF,TGTGCCAGCAGCGCCGGCGGGTCAAACAGAAGATTT,TRBJ2-3,TRBV11-2,NA,NA
CSASGLNEQYF,TGCAGTGCTTCAGGACTCAACGAGCAGTACTTC,TRBJ2-7,TRBV20-1,NA,NA
CASSIGTGETKNIQYF,TGTGCCAGCAGCATAGGGACAGGGGAAACCAAAAACATTCAGTACTTC,TRBJ2-4,TRBV21-1,NA,NA
CSGGTGVGGELFF,TGCAGCGGGGGAACAGGGGTTGGCGGGGAGCTGTTTTTT,TRBJ2-2,TRBV29-1,few,TRBD1
CASSYSAGMGQPQHF,TGTGCCAGCAGTTACTCGGCAGGGATGGGGCAGCCCCAGCATTTT,TRBJ1-5,TRBV6-5,NA,NA
CASSGGLTGALNEQFF,TGTGCCAGCAGCGGGGGCCTAACAGGGGCCCTCAATGAGCAGTTCTTC,TRBJ2-1,TRBV9,NA,TRBD1
CASSTGQGYEQYF,TGTGCCAGTAGTACGGGACAGGGGTACGAGCAGTACTTC,TRBJ2-7,TRBV19,NA,TRBD1
CASSEYAIYEQYF,TGTGCCAGCAGTGAATACGCGATCTACGAGCAGTACTTC,TRBJ2-7,TRBV2,NA,NA
CASSVEAVMVGGPTSYEQYF,TGTGCCAGCAGCGTAGAGGCGGTCATGGTGGGGGGGCCGACATCCTACGAGCAGTACTTC,TRBJ2-7,TRBV9,NA,NA
CASSVGTGRSEKLFF,TGTGCCAGCAGCGTAGGGACAGGGCGATCCGAAAAACTGTTTTTT,TRBJ1-4,TRBV5-8,NA,TRBD1
CASSPPRDRGYRAEAFF,TGTGCCAGCTCACCACCCCGGGACAGGGGGTATCGCGCTGAAGCTTTCTTT,TRBJ1-1,TRBV18,NA,TRBD1
CASSLAGAGANVLTF,TGTGCCAGCAGCTTAGCCGGGGCTGGGGCCAACGTCCTGACTTTC,TRBJ2-6,TRBV7-9,NA,NA
CSAGQSGNTIYF,TGCAGTGCGGGACAGAGTGGAAACACCATATATTTT,TRBJ1-3,TRBV29-1,NA,TRBD1
CSVYGGGILSYEQYF,TGCAGCGTCTATGGGGGCGGGATATTATCCTACGAGCAGTACTTC,TRBJ2-7,TRBV29-1,few,NA
CASSPSRRSTEAFF,TGTGCCAGCAGCCCTAGTAGAAGGAGCACTGAAGCTTTCTTT,TRBJ1-1,TRBV7-9,NA,NA
CATSRGREGNQPQHF,TGTGCCACCAGCAGAGGGCGCGAGGGCAATCAGCCCCAGCATTTT,TRBJ1-5,TRBV15,NA,NA
CASSLIGGTDTQYF,TGTGCCAGCAGCTTGATCGGCGGAACAGATACGCAGTATTTT,TRBJ2-3,TRBV5-4,NA,NA
CASRTSGGTDTQYF,TGTGCCAGCAGAACTAGCGGCGGCACAGATACGCAGTATTTT,TRBJ2-3,TRBV6-5,NA,TRBD2
CASSEDPREVKPQHF,TGTGCCAGCTCAGAAGACCCCAGGGAGGTTAAGCCCCAGCATTTT,TRBJ1-5,TRBV18,NA,NA